This T cell receptor beta chain was recorded in a study of T cell responses to AZD1222 COVID-19 vaccine. Background on the study: Analysis merged second doses at about 4 or about 12 weeks. Overall study findings and caveats: It was only after the peak T cell response that any repertoires were sampled.

About this clone: Its target is unknown.

Germline V gene data show CDR1 as SGHTA and CDR2 as FQGNSA. V was cut by 1 base and J by 5 bases, with 11 bases left in between. The CDR3 is made up of 14 amino acids. Profiled with immunoSEQ multiplex PCR; TCRdb holds only in-frame clones, not every one. The sample lists approximately 190,000 clones, around 92% occurring once. The specimen comprised peripheral blood, sampled on day 0 of AZD1222 vaccination. This receptor was taken from an adult in good health. The chain carries TRBV7-2 and TRBJ2-5; the D is unclear. Here the CDR3 DNA reads TGTGCCAGCAGCTTAGGCAGCCTTCCGGAGACCCAGTACTTC. It codes for CASSLGSLPETQYF.